The source of this T cell receptor (beta chain) is a study of sequential checkpoint blockade in melanoma (dated by TCRdb to between 2018 and 2020). For the wider study: Patients were assigned by 1:1 randomization to either first-line nivolumab followed by ipilimumab (arm A) or ipilimumab followed by nivolumab (arm B). Matched tumor biopsies were taken from over 20 patients before treatment and at week 13, after single-agent nivolumab (arm A) or ipilimumab (arm B). DNA from over 75 pretreatment melanoma tumor samples was subjected to TCRbeta immunosequencing. Both trial sequences were followed by maintenance nivolumab. In roughly 85% of the matched pre- and post-treatment tumor biopsy pairs, both biopsies came from the same lesion.

TCRbeta CDR3 regions were immunosequenced from genomic DNA with the immunoSEQ Assay. Prior to high-throughput sequencing, genomic DNA was amplified by bias-controlled multiplex PCR. Turning to the authors' computational methods: To quantify the absolute abundance of each unique TCRbeta CDR3 region, the sequences were collapsed and filtered. Clonality, defined as 1 minus Pielou's evenness, was calculated using only productive rearrangements. Tumor T-cell fraction was calculated by normalizing TCRbeta template counts to the amount of usable DNA, which was estimated from several housekeeping genes. Clones with significantly greater frequencies in on-treatment versus baseline samples were identified using a previously published method. TCRdb obtained this table from immuneACCESS and retained in-frame rearrangements with V and J assigned. These tables miss some clones; where compared with another copy, unresolved V genes account for less than half of the shortfall, and the remainder is unexplained. The V and J calls and clone size were taken over from that table, and D and trimming were inferred from the DNA. Within this sample are around 35,000 clones, with roughly 32% of them counted one time only. The ten largest account for about 1.6% of the sample.

At the junction V is shortened by 4 bases and J by 0 bases, with 18 bases in between. Via the germline V gene, CDR1 is SGHNT and CDR2 YENEEA. The cysteine opens and the phenylalanine closes a CDR3 of 17 amino acids. Only CDR3 DNA remains: 51 bases, in frame from the first base. The sample's treatment or condition, from its label and the paper: randomized to nivolumab then ipilimumab (arm A) or the reverse (arm B). Prior DNA-damaging chemotherapy had not been received by any trial patient. The samples were obtained from melanoma patients enrolled in CheckMate 064, an open-label, randomized phase II trial testing sequential checkpoint blockade. Tumor TCR sequencing used genomic DNA from formalin-fixed paraffin-embedded (FFPE) tissue samples. Notes on this clone: What this receptor recognizes is not known. Per-base qualities were not stored, and no clone one base away is much larger.

Beyond this particular receptor, the publication reports: Within-arm analyses of tumor T-cell fraction were constrained by small sample sizes and reduced statistical power. Tumor T-cell fraction and clonality were correlated with PD-L1 staining and CD8+ T-cell counts, but not with mutational load. Larger, independent patient cohorts are needed to validate the response-prediction model that combines TCR metrics and mutation burden. Patients with increases in tumor T-cell fraction and clonality by week 13 were approximately 30 times more likely to achieve clinical benefit. Among patients in arm A, the nivolumab-first arm, pretreatment tumor TIL clonality was associated with response (P = .04).

Recombination joined TRBV11-3 with TRBJ1-1; a tentative D match to TRBD1 spans 6 bases. Sequencing was performed on tumor tissue (inferred from file names), taken from a patient given nivolumab and ipilimumab in sequence. The sequence was obtained from a human donor with melanoma. The bases read TGTGCCAGCAGCTCCCCCACAAGGGGGGCCATGAACACTGAAGCTTTCTTT. Its product reads: CASSSPTRGAMNTEAFF. Supplemented by the reference TRBV11-3 and TRBJ1-1 proteins around the CDR3, the complete variable domain is EAGVVQSPRYKIIEKKQPVAFWCNPISGHNTLYWYLQNLGQGPELLIRYENEEAVDDSQLPKDRFSAERLKGVDSTLKIQPAELGDSAVYLCASSSPTRGAMNTEAFFGQGTRLTVV.